This T cell receptor beta chain was captured in a study of blood T cells in healthy people across ages. The second PCR ran about 6 to 12 cycles with a sample-barcoded 5' primer and J-beta primers. Using its own MiXCR run on the 5' RACE reads, TCRdb lists one record per CDR3 protein. The sample includes about a million distinct CDR3 sequences, approximately 38% of them seen just once. In this sample, this clonotype turned up a few times. This CDR3 has 12 residues. Trimming stripped 7 bases from V and 3 bases from J, with 10 bases between. Germline V gene lookup returns CDR1 DFQATT and CDR2 SNEGSKA (reference sequence).

The J gene is TRBJ2-1, the V gene TRBV20-1; D uncertain. The source of this sequence is a man between 18 and 29 years old in good health. The sequenced material came from blood. The CDR3 is CSVRRDYNEQFF. CDR3 DNA sequence: TGCAGTGTTCGTAGAGACTACAATGAGCAGTTCTTC.